The T cell receptor beta chain described here comes from a study of identical twins. Study-wide points: The study found weaker excess twin sharing in beta out-of-frame sequences. There were fewer insertions in abundant cord blood beta clonotypes, but memory repertoires showed no such pattern.

The CDR3 loop spans 14 amino acids. V was pared by 5 bases and J by 1 base, with 6 bases of the junction left unmatched. Germline CDR1 reads DFQATT; CDR2 reads SNEGSKA (reference sequence). All of the donors were Caucasians in good health. This clonotype was counted between two and nine times. What it recognizes is unknown. cDNA carried unique molecular identifiers, and a universal primer site was added by template switching. TCRdb processed the 5' RACE reads anew with MiXCR; each CDR3 protein has one entry. The sample consists of around 1.7 million distinct CDR3 sequences, roughly a third of them appearing once.

The TCR comes from a newborn girl in good health. Sequencing was carried out using cord blood. The chain joins TRBV20-1 to TRBJ2-3; TRBD1 matches at 7 bases. The CDR3 sequence is CSAFVGQGTDTQYF. Here the CDR3 DNA reads TGCAGTGCTTTTGTCGGACAGGGCACAGATACGCAGTATTTT.